The subject of this entry is one TCR beta chain. V lost 2 bases, J lost 3 bases, and 13 bases lay in between. This CDR3 is built from 15 residues. Germline lookup yields CDR1 MGHRA and CDR2 YSYEKL. This sample stems from a study of CD8+ T cells in alopecia areata. Extraction of RNA preceded its reverse transcription into cDNA, which served as the sequencing template. The repertoire was sequenced with immunoSEQ multiplex PCR; TCRdb's copy has only in-frame clones and lacks some. This table holds roughly 14,000 clones, over 55% found once. Specimens obtained from alopecia areata patients comprised lesional scalp punch biopsies and peripheral blood.

The gene calls are TRBV4-1 and TRBJ1-2, with D perhaps TRBD1 (5 bases). This receptor was identified in a human donor with alopecia areata. Sequencing was performed on skin, taken at week 0. CDR3 loop: CASSQSGATDYGYTF. The CDR3 DNA sequence: TGCGCCAGCAGCCAATCCGGGGCCACGGACTATGGCTACACCTTC.